These T cell receptor beta chains were read from a single sample in a study of T cell repertoires in cytomegalovirus infection. TCRdb analysed the reads with MiXCR anew, one entry per CDR3 protein. The profile shows 150,000 to 200,000 distinct CDR3 sequences, around 14% of them singletons. The sequenced material came from PBMCs. These receptors were taken from a human donor in good health (CMV status not recorded). Some clones in this sample may be carry-over from other donors' samples. Both conserved end residues are part of each CDR3. Fields, in order: clone size, V gene, D gene, J gene, CDR3 protein, CDR3 DNA. The D gene is left open where the match is weak. Clone size, where shown, is once, few, many, or a class for clones that have expanded.

size: many; V: TRBV7-2; D: .; J: TRBJ1-5; CDR3: CASSSRQLNQPQHF; DNA: TGTGCCAGCAGCTCCCGACAGCTCAATCAGCCCCAGCATTTT
size: .; V: TRBV6-6; D: .; J: TRBJ2-7; CDR3: CASSEVGYTNF; DNA: TGTGCCAGCAGTGAGGTGGGATATACGAACTTC
size: many; V: TRBV7-2; D: TRBD2; J: TRBJ2-3; CDR3: CASVGGTRGTDTQYF; DNA: TGTGCCAGCGTCGGGGGGACTAGAGGGACAGATACGCAGTATTTT
size: few; V: TRBV29-1; D: TRBD1; J: TRBJ2-2; CDR3: CSALQGAFTGELFF; DNA: TGCAGCGCACTACAGGGGGCGTTTACCGGGGAGCTGTTTTTT
size: .; V: TRBV11-2; D: TRBD2; J: TRBJ2-2; CDR3: CASSAGTITGELFF; DNA: TGTGCCAGCAGCGCCGGGACTATCACCGGGGAGCTGTTTTTT
size: many; V: TRBV11-3; D: .; J: TRBJ1-1; CDR3: CASSYDLNTEAFF; DNA: TGTGCCAGCAGCTACGATTTGAACACTGAAGCTTTCTTT
size: many; V: TRBV12-3/TRBV12-4; D: TRBD1; J: TRBJ1-5; CDR3: CASSTGQGNYQPQHF; DNA: TGTGCCAGCAGTACTGGACAGGGGAACTATCAGCCCCAGCATTTT
size: many; V: TRBV12-3/TRBV12-4; D: .; J: TRBJ1-1; CDR3: CASTWDSMNTEAFF; DNA: TGTGCCAGCACCTGGGACTCCATGAACACTGAAGCTTTCTTT
size: few; V: TRBV5-1; D: .; J: TRBJ2-7; CDR3: CASMDDNLGYEQYF; DNA: TGCGCCAGCATGGACGACAATTTGGGCTACGAGCAGTACTTC
size: many; V: TRBV7-6; D: .; J: TRBJ2-2; CDR3: CASSLVAVGTGELFF; DNA: TGTGCCAGCAGCTTAGTAGCGGTTGGCACCGGGGAGCTGTTTTTT
size: .; V: TRBV4-1; D: TRBD1; J: TRBJ2-7; CDR3: CASSLGTVPYEQYF; DNA: TGCGCCAGCAGCCTCGGGACAGTGCCCTACGAGCAGTACTTC
size: few; V: TRBV11-1; D: .; J: TRBJ1-3; CDR3: CASSWDLSGNTIYF; DNA: TGTGCCAGCAGCTGGGACCTCTCTGGAAACACCATATATTTT
size: many; V: TRBV11-3; D: .; J: TRBJ2-3; CDR3: CASSSLFSTDTQYF; DNA: TGTGCCAGCAGCTCCCTGTTTAGCACAGATACGCAGTATTTT
size: .; V: TRBV6-1; D: .; J: TRBJ2-5; CDR3: CASSEPLARVGETQYF; DNA: TGTGCCAGCAGTGAACCCCTCGCGAGGGTAGGAGAGACCCAGTACTTC
size: few; V: TRBV24-1; D: .; J: TRBJ2-7; CDR3: CATSDPGTGPGQYF; DNA: TGTGCCACCAGTGATCCAGGGACTGGACCTGGGCAGTACTTC
size: .; V: TRBV6-2/TRBV6-3; D: TRBD2; J: TRBJ2-1; CDR3: CASRKSGGAYNEQFF; DNA: TGTGCCAGCAGAAAAAGCGGGGGGGCCTACAATGAGCAGTTCTTC
size: many; V: TRBV6-2/TRBV6-3; D: .; J: TRBJ1-5; CDR3: CASSYRGFDQPQHF; DNA: TGTGCCAGCAGTTACAGGGGATTCGATCAGCCCCAGCATTTT
size: few; V: TRBV7-2; D: .; J: TRBJ1-4; CDR3: CASSPAGRVAEKLFF; DNA: TGTGCCAGCAGCCCGGCCGGAAGGGTGGCTGAAAAACTGTTTTTT
size: .; V: TRBV19; D: .; J: TRBJ1-1; CDR3: CASSIGGGTEAFF; DNA: TGTGCCAGTAGTATCGGGGGTGGCACTGAAGCTTTCTTT
size: .; V: TRBV25-1; D: TRBD1; J: TRBJ1-4; CDR3: CASSDPDRGMEKLFF; DNA: TGTGCCAGCAGTGACCCCGACAGGGGGATGGAAAAACTGTTTTTT
size: many; V: TRBV12-3/TRBV12-4; D: .; J: TRBJ2-2; CDR3: CASSLEVGRGAAGELFF; DNA: TGTGCCAGCAGTTTAGAAGTAGGGCGGGGAGCTGCCGGGGAGCTGTTTTTT
size: few; V: TRBV30; D: .; J: TRBJ2-7; CDR3: CAWSVIGGQRRGEQYF; DNA: TGTGCCTGGAGTGTTATTGGAGGACAACGACGAGGCGAGCAGTACTTC
size: .; V: TRBV5-4; D: TRBD2; J: TRBJ2-3; CDR3: CASGLTSGRLGLTDTQYF; DNA: TGTGCCAGCGGCTTGACTAGCGGGAGGCTGGGGTTGACAGATACGCAGTATTTT
size: .; V: TRBV20-1; D: TRBD1; J: TRBJ2-7; CDR3: CSSPRGQARVGEQYF; DNA: TGCAGTTCCCCTCGGGGACAGGCGCGGGTGGGTGAGCAGTACTTC
size: few; V: TRBV7-9; D: .; J: TRBJ2-4; CDR3: CASSFGGDIQYF; DNA: TGTGCCAGCAGCTTTGGAGGGGACATTCAGTACTTC
size: many; V: TRBV2; D: .; J: TRBJ2-7; CDR3: CASRPGPTYEQYF; DNA: TGTGCCAGCAGGCCGGGTCCTACCTACGAGCAGTACTTC
size: few; V: TRBV12-3/TRBV12-4; D: TRBD1; J: TRBJ2-7; CDR3: CASSWDRASYEQYF; DNA: TGTGCCAGCAGTTGGGACAGGGCCTCCTACGAGCAGTACTTC
size: many; V: TRBV28; D: TRBD2; J: TRBJ2-1; CDR3: CASSLLLAGYNEQFF; DNA: TGTGCCAGCAGTTTATTACTAGCGGGTTACAATGAGCAGTTCTTC
size: few; V: TRBV27; D: .; J: TRBJ2-2; CDR3: CASGGANTGELFF; DNA: TGTGCCAGCGGGGGGGCAAACACCGGGGAGCTGTTTTTT
size: .; V: TRBV5-6; D: TRBD1; J: TRBJ1-1; CDR3: CASSPRDRGLNTEAFF; DNA: TGTGCCAGCAGCCCGCGGGACAGGGGCCTGAACACTGAAGCTTTCTTT
size: many; V: TRBV7-3; D: TRBD2; J: TRBJ2-3; CDR3: CASSPRGLAADTQYF; DNA: TGTGCCAGCAGTCCGAGAGGACTAGCAGCAGATACGCAGTATTTT
size: few; V: TRBV12-3/TRBV12-4; D: TRBD1; J: TRBJ1-1; CDR3: CASSNRQGAFF; DNA: TGTGCCAGCAGTAACCGACAGGGAGCTTTCTTT
size: many; V: TRBV25-1; D: TRBD2; J: TRBJ2-1; CDR3: CASSDPVSGRVGNEQFF; DNA: TGTGCCAGCAGTGATCCCGTAAGCGGGAGGGTAGGCAATGAGCAGTTCTTC
size: .; V: TRBV24-1; D: TRBD2; J: TRBJ2-1; CDR3: CAPSDSSLRGGYNEQFF; DNA: TGTGCCCCCAGTGATTCTTCTTTGCGGGGGGGATACAATGAGCAGTTCTTC